The table lists the clone carrying this T cell receptor (beta chain) with a count of one. Measured with immunoSEQ multiplex PCR; TCRdb has only the in-frame clones, and not every one. The sample consists of around 50,000 clones, more than 70% of them appearing once. This sample stems from a study of blood T cell repertoires in COVID-19. About the research overall: T cells, B-cell-depleted T cells, or PBMCs supplied cDNA or gDNA.

The V segment lost 4 bases and the J segment 1 base; nucleotides outside the gene matches: 3. This CDR3 comprises 16 residues. CDR1 and CDR2 from the germline V gene are KGHSH and LQKENI. What was sequenced was peripheral blood. The chain has TRBV18 and TRBJ2-2, with 10 bases fitting TRBD2. The sequence was obtained from a human donor in a cohort sampled during active COVID-19. The CDR3 nucleotides read TGTGCCAGCTCACAAACTAGCGGGATGAACACCGGGGAGCTGTTTTTT. Its protein product is CASSQTSGMNTGELFF.